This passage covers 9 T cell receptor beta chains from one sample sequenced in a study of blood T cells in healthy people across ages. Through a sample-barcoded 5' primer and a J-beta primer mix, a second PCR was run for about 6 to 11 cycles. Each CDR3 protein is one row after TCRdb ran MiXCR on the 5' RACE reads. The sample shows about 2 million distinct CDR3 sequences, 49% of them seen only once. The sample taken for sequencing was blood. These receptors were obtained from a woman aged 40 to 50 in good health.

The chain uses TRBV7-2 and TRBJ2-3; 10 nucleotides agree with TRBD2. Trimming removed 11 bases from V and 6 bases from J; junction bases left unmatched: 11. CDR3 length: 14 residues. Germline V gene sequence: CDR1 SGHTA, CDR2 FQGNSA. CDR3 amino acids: CASRAAGGLDTQYF. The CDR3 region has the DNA TGTGCCTCGCGAGCAGCGGGGGGGCTTGATACGCAGTATTTT.

The CDR3 is CASRTATEETQYF. The DNA of the CDR3 is TGTGCCAGCAGAACCGCTACAGAGGAGACCCAGTACTTC. V is TRBV7-8 and J is TRBJ2-5; D is uncertain. CDR1 is SGHVS, CDR2 FQNEAQ, per germline. This CDR3 is 13 amino acids long. Deletions cut 6 bases from V and 5 bases from J, with 13 bases between.

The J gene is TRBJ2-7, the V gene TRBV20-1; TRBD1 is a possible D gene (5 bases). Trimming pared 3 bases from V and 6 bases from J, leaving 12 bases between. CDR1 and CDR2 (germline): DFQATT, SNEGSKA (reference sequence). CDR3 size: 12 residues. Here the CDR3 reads CSASRQTLEQYF. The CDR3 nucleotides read TGCAGTGCTAGCCGACAGACCCTCGAGCAGTACTTC.

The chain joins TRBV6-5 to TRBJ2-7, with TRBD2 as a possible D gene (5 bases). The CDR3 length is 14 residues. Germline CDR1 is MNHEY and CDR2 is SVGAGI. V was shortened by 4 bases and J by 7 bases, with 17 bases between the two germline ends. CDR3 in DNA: TGTGCCAGCAGTTTCCTACGGGGTGGCAATGAGCAGTACTTC. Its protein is CASSFLRGGNEQYF.

DNA of the CDR3: TGTGCCAGCAGCCACATGCAGGACAGGGTATCCAATCAGCCCCAGCATTTT. Translating gives CASSHMQDRVSNQPQHF. The V call is TRBV27, the J call TRBJ1-5; the match to TRBD1 covers 8 bases. The CDR3 loop spans 17 amino acids. Germline CDR1 MNHEY, CDR2 SMNVEV (reference sequence). J gave up 3 bases and V 6 bases, and 13 bases lay outside the gene matches.

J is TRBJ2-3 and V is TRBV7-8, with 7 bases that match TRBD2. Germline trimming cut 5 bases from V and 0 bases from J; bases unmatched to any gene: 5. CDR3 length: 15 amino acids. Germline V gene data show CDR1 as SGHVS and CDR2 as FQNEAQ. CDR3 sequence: CASSPGTISTDTQYF. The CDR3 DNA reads TGTGCCAGCAGCCCAGGGACTATAAGCACAGATACGCAGTATTTT.

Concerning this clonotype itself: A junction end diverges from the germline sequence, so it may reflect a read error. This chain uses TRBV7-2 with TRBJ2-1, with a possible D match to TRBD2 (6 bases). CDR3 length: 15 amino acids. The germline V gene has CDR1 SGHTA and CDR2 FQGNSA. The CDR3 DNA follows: TGTGCCAACAGCCCACAGGCTAGCGATCCCAATGAGCAGTTCTTC. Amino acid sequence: CANSPQASDPNEQFF. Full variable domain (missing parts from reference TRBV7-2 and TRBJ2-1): GAGVSQSPSNKVTEKGKDVELRCDPISGHTALYWYRQSLGQGLEFLIYFQGNSAPDKSGLPSDRFSAERTGGSVSTLTIQRTQQEDSAVYLCANSPQASDPNEQFFGPGTRLTVL.

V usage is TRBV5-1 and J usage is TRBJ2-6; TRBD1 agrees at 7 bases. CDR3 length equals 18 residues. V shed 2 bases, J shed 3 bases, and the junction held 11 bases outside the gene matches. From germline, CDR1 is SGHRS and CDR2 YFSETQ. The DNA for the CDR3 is TGCGCCAGCAGCTTCGACAGGGCCGGGTCGTTTGGGGCCAACGTCCTGACTTTC. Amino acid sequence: CASSFDRAGSFGANVLTF.

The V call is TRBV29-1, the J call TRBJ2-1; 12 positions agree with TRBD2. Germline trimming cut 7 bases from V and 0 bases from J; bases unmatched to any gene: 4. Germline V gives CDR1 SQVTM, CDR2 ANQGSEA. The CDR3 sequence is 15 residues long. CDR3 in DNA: TGCAGCGCCCTGACTAGCGGGAGCTCCTACAATGAGCAGTTCTTC. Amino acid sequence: CSALTSGSSYNEQFF.